This TCR beta chain comes out of a study of Ad26.COV2.S vaccination and SARS-CoV-2 variants. Across the whole study: Recipients of Ad26.COV2.S got it intramuscularly, once or twice 56 days apart. Study results and caveats: Substantial response breadth was reportedly seen for spike-specific CD8+ and CD4+ T cells after vaccination.

Generated by immunoSEQ multiplex PCR, the TCRdb table keeps only in-frame clones and is missing some. Of about 350,000 clones listed, around 90% are singletons. Regarding this clone: Its cognate antigen is unknown.

This CDR3 has 12 residues. V was pared by 1 base and J by 8 bases, with 5 bases between. Germline-derived CDR1 and CDR2 are SGHVS and FNYEAQ. Treatment defined: roughly 19 received Ad26.COV2.S at low or high dose, single or two shots; several received placebo; per-sample allocation not given. Day 63 after the first vaccine or placebo injection was the time point for sampling. Cohort 1b enrolled adults aged 18-55 years in Boston. Sequences were derived from peripheral blood, sampled in a trial of Ad26.COV2.S vaccine versus placebo. The origin of this receptor is a person aged 18-60 years who received the Ad26.COV2.S COVID-19 vaccine or a placebo. This sequence joins TRBV7-6 and TRBJ2-2; no firm D call. CDR3 region: CASSLVVGELFF. The CDR3 DNA follows: TGTGCCAGCAGCTTAGTTGTAGGGGAGCTGTTTTTT. Full variable domain (remainder filled in from reference TRBV7-6 and TRBJ2-2): GAGVSQSPRYKVTKRGQDVALRCDPISGHVSLYWYRQALGQGPEFLTYFNYEAQQDKSGLPNDRFSAERPEGSISTLTIQRTEQRDSAMYRCASSLVVGELFFGEGSRLTVL.